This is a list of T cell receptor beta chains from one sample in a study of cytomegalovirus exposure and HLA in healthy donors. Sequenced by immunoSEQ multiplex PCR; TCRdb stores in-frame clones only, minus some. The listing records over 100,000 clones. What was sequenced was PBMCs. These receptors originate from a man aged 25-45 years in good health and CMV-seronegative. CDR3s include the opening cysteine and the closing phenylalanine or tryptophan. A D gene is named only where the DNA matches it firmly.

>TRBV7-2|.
CASSLPSRGLSNYGYTF
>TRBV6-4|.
CASSDSGTSNTGELFF
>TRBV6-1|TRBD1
CATELNRDRPYEQYF
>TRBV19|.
CASSTAGPGTDTQYF
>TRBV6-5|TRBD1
CASSTYRGMNTEAFF
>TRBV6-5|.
CASSGPGRAPYGYTF
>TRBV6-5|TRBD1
CASSYSGRQGGYTF
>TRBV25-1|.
CASSALDYQETQYF
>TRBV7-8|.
CASSLAQAGSTDTQYF
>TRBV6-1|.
CASSGFGSMTEAFF
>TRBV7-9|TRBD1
CASSLDRGLEKLFF
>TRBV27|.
CASSLGTRGGNQPQHF
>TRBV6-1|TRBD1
CASSLRQGREPQHF
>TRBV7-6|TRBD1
CASSLAGTGGYEQYF
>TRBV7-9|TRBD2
CASSFGGARSMAGELFF
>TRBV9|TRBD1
CASTTGQVQDTQYF
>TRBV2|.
CASKVTGEKLFF
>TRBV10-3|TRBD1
CAIKTGGLANYGYTF
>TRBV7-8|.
CASSLAEVSYEQYF
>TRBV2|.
CASSDSGGRAEAFF
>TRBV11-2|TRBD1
CASSPAGGGQETQYF
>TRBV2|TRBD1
CASTTGGRFTQYF
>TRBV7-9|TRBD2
CASSFNQRGGLSSYNEQFF
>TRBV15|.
CATSRWGHLNTEAFF
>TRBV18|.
CASSPSGQGMDYTF
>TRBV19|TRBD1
CASRGYRSTGWDQPQHF
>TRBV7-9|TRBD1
CASKKDQGAQEQYF
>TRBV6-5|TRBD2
CASTREGYNEQFF
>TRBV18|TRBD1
CASSPGTASDNEQFF
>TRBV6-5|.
CASSYFGGSTDTQYF
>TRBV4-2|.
CASSQAPGSEQFF
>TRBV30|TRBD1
CAWMGQLNTEAFF
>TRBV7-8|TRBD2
CASSLPETSGVDTQYF
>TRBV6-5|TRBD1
CASTTGQGGKLFF
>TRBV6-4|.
CASSELKRAQAPTDTQYF
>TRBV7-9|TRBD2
CASTRLAGTSYNEQFF
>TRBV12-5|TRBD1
CASGLSRDSFGETQYF
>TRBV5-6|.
CASSLGVLNIQYF
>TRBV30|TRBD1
CASNRGPGKETQYF
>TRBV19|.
CASSIRTRGSYEQYF
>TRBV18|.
CASSLNSPPGNQPQHF
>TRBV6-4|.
CASSDDSGLSTDTQYF
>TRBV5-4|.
CASSLDRASPYEQYF
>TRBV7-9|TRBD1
CASSPRGGATDTQYF
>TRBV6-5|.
CASSSPGGTGELFF
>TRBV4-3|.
CASSQDLGSPLHF
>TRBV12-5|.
CASGLGPPRGYGYTF
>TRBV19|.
CASLTGGAGNYGYTF
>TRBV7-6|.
CASSLFPGSNTGELFF
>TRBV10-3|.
CAISERSGENQPQHF